This T cell receptor beta chain is drawn from a study of shared clonotypes between healthy human individuals. Naive CD4+ cells were CD45RA-selected; the remaining cells were memory. Some clones are missing from TCRdb's copy, which holds only in-frame ones; the method was immunoSEQ multiplex PCR. This sample carries more than 2,000,000 clones, roughly 92% of them seen once, and the ten largest clones take roughly 0.14%. V lost 3 bases and J lost 11; bases outside the gene matches: 9. Germline lookup yields CDR1 SGDLS and CDR2 YYNGEE. The CDR3 covers 14 residues. This TCR came from a man aged 18 to 29 in good health. The chain has TRBV9 and TRBJ1-4; 8 bases are a match to TRBD1. The sequenced sample consisted of naive CD4+ T cells sorted from blood. Subset indicated: CD45RA+ positively selected. The CDR3 loop reads CASSAGQGLGKLFF. As DNA, the CDR3 is TGTGCCAGCAGCGCAGGACAGGGCTTGGGGAAACTGTTTTTT.